A single sample is the source of the 10 T cell receptor beta chains below, sequenced in a study of identical twins. TCRdb re-derived calls from the 5' RACE reads in MiXCR, one entry per CDR3 protein. The repertoire includes 200,000 to 250,000 distinct CDR3 sequences, about 7.5% of them detected once, and 1.9% sits in the top ten. These data also formed part of another study, on yellow fever vaccine responses in identical twins.

The sample comprised memory (CD45RO+) T cells sorted from blood. Receptor source: a woman aged 18-30 years in good health.

This chain joins TRBV30 and TRBJ2-7; D is ambiguous. V dropped 1 base and J dropped 9 bases, with 13 bases sitting between them. CDR3 length: 12 amino acids. Germline CDR1 reads GTSNPN; CDR2 reads SVGIG (reference sequence). DNA of the CDR3: TGTGCCTGGAGTGCAGGTCTTTCCGGGCAGTACTTC. This sequence encodes CAWSAGLSGQYF.

This clonotype appeared many times. This chain links TRBV20-1 with TRBJ2-1, with D possibly TRBD1 on 6 matching bases. This CDR3 comprises 14 residues. V was trimmed by 8 bases and J by 2 bases, leaving 16 bases between them. Germline V gene sequence: CDR1 DFQATT, CDR2 SNEGSKA (reference sequence). CDR3 in amino acids: CSFLDGGTYNEQFF. CDR3 nucleotide sequence: TGCAGTTTCCTGGATGGGGGCACCTACAATGAGCAGTTCTTC.

This clonotype is a singleton in its sample. The V call is TRBV2, the J call TRBJ2-7; D tentatively fits TRBD1 or TRBD2 (5 bases each). Deletions cut 6 bases from V and 0 bases from J, with 27 bases between. The CDR3 extends over 19 amino acids. CDR1 SNHLY and CDR2 FYNNEI come from the germline V gene. The CDR3 here is CASSGLPGRKPWSSYEQYF. CDR3 DNA: TGTGCCAGCAGCGGCCTCCCGGGACGCAAACCCTGGAGCTCCTACGAGCAGTACTTC.

In this sample, this clonotype turned up a few times. This chain uses TRBV4-1 with TRBJ2-1; 9 nucleotides line up with TRBD2. Germline CDR1 MGHRA, CDR2 YSYEKL. Trimming took 1 base from V and 10 from J; bases not matched to a gene: 8. The CDR3 has 15 amino acids. The CDR3 nucleotides are TGCGCCAGCAGCCAAGGGACTAGCGTATCTATGGAGCAGTTCTTC. This gives the protein CASSQGTSVSMEQFF.

This clonotype was found many times. V gene TRBV5-5 combines with J gene TRBJ1-5, with a tentative D call TRBD1 (5 bases). This CDR3 has 14 residues. Germline lookup yields CDR1 SGHKS and CDR2 YYEKEE (reference sequence). Trimming stripped 4 bases from V and 7 bases from J, with 15 bases between. CDR3 region: CASSPGWRGQPQHF. The CDR3 DNA is TGTGCCAGCAGCCCAGGTTGGAGGGGACAGCCCCAGCATTTT.

This clonotype was seen once. The V gene is TRBV25-1, the J gene TRBJ1-6; possibly TRBD1 for D (6 bases). CDR3 length: 14 amino acids. Germline CDR1 is MGHDK and CDR2 is SYGVNS. V dropped 4 bases and J dropped 10 bases, with 14 bases sitting between them. The CDR3 spells CASSAGEPLSPLHF. Written as DNA, the CDR3 is TGTGCCAGCAGTGCAGGGGAACCTCTCTCACCCCTCCACTTT.

This clonotype was observed at least ten times. DNA of the CDR3: TGTGCCAGCAGCGCCGGAATCTACGAGCAGTACTTC. Its translation: CASSAGIYEQYF. The V call is TRBV5-6, the J call TRBJ2-7; D ambiguous. Germline V gene data show CDR1 as SGHDT and CDR2 as YYEEEE. Trimming removed 4 bases at V and 3 bases at J, with 8 bases between. This CDR3 comprises 12 residues.

V gene TRBV2 combines with J gene TRBJ2-5; TRBD2 agrees at 8 bases. Trimming removed 3 bases from V and 6 bases from J; junction bases left unmatched: 3. Germline V gene data show CDR1 as SNHLY and CDR2 as FYNNEI. The CDR3 consists of 13 residues. CDR3 coding DNA: TGTGCCAGCAGTGATGGCGGGAGGCAGACCCAGTACTTC. It yields the protein CASSDGGRQTQYF.

The sample holds many counts of this clonotype. J is TRBJ1-4 and V is TRBV12-3 or TRBV12-4; D uncertain. Trimming took 4 bases from V and 4 from J, leaving 13 bases between them. CDR3 length equals 15 residues. CDR3 nucleotides: TGTGCCAGCAGTTCCCGGGAAGGAATTAATGAAAAACTGTTTTTT. It specifies CASSSREGINEKLFF.

In this sample, this clonotype turned up many times. This chain uses TRBV25-1 with TRBJ2-7, with 13 bases matching TRBD2. The CDR3 loop spans 17 amino acids. The V segment lost 10 bases and the J segment 3 bases; nucleotides outside the gene matches: 15. The germline V gene has CDR1 MGHDK and CDR2 SYGVNS. DNA of the CDR3: TGTGCCACCCGCCCCGGGACTAGCGGGACTCAACTCTACGAGCAGTACTTC. Its protein is CATRPGTSGTQLYEQYF.